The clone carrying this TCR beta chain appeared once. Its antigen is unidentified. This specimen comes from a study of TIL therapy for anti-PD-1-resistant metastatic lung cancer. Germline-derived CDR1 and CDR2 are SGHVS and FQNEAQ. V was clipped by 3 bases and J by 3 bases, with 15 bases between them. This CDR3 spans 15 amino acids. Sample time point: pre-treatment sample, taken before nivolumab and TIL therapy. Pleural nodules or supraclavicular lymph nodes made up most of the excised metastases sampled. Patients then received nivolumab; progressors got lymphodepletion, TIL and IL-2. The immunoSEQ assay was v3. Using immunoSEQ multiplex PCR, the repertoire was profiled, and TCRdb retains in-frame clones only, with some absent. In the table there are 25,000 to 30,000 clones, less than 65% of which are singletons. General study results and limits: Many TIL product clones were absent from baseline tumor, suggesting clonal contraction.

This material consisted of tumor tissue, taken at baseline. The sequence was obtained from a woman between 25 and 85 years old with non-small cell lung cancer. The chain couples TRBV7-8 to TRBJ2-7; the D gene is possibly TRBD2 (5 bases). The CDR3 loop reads CASSLLASPGYEQYF. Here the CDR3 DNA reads TGTGCCAGCAGCTTGCTAGCATCGCCAGGCTACGAGCAGTACTTC.